The T cell receptor beta chain described here comes from a study of T cells in Graves' hyperthyroidism and ophthalmopathy. Amplification targeted TCR beta CDR3 regions from RNA transcripts. The HTBI set primed first-round TCR CDR3 RT-PCR. Each CDR3 protein gets one entry after TCRdb re-called the multiplex PCR reads with MiXCR. The table lists 400,000 to 450,000 distinct CDR3 sequences, roughly 14% of them singletons, with roughly 13% in the top ten. To note about this clonotype: Antigen: not known.

V was trimmed by 4 bases and J by 0 bases, leaving 13 bases between them. Germline assignment: CDR1 SGHTA and CDR2 FQGNSA. The CDR3 runs 16 residues. Extraction of PBMCs used 10 ml of fresh peripheral blood. General study points: Median prediction lead before ophthalmopathy onset was about 6.5 months with the model. Most thyroid clonotypes with frequency above 0.001 were detected in blood. Ophthalmopathy was separated from stable hyperthyroidism by a 13 V-J model.

This clonotype was obtained from a young man with Graves' ophthalmopathy. The genes are TRBV7-2 and TRBJ2-1; tentatively, D is TRBD1 or TRBD2 (5 bases each). Input material: blood. CDR3 coding DNA: TGTGCCAGCAGCTGGCGGGCAGGGAGCTCCTACAATGAGCAGTTCTTC. Translated: CASSWRAGSSYNEQFF.